The rows below give T cell receptor beta chains drawn from one sample of a study of patients and donors after allogeneic stem cell transplantation. TCRdb re-analysed the RT-PCR reads in MiXCR, keeping a single row per CDR3 protein. The sample holds about 150,000 distinct CDR3 sequences; approximately 25% are singletons and the top ten take 25% to 30%. The material sequenced was blood, either unsorted or a sorted T cell fraction (not recorded which). The receptors were gathered from a human donor who was either an allogeneic HSCT recipient or a stem cell or donor lymphocyte infusion donor (not recorded which). It is not recorded whose cells these are; they may come from a transplant donor. The CDR3 runs from the conserved cysteine through the conserved F or W. Each record gives: J gene, D gene, V gene, clone size, CDR3 DNA, CDR3 protein. A D gene is named only where the DNA matches it firmly. The size entry is marked missing in some rows and otherwise reads once, few, many or a size class.

j_gene: TRBJ1-3
d_gene: -
v_gene: TRBV6-6
abundance: few
CDR3nt: TGTGCCAGCAGAAACGCCGAGGGGAAGTGGACCATATATTTT
CDR3aa: CASRNAEGKWTIYF

j_gene: TRBJ1-2
d_gene: -
v_gene: TRBV20-1
abundance: many
CDR3nt: TGCAGTGCTAGGAGGGACATATCTAACTATGGCTACACCTTC
CDR3aa: CSARRDISNYGYTF

j_gene: TRBJ1-1
d_gene: -
v_gene: TRBV5-1
abundance: few
CDR3nt: TGCGCCAGCAGTCCCGGGGCGAGTTGGGAAAACACTGAAGCTTTCTTT
CDR3aa: CASSPGASWENTEAFF

j_gene: TRBJ1-5
d_gene: -
v_gene: TRBV15
abundance: once
CDR3nt: TGTGCCACCAGCGTAGACACCAATCGGCCCCAGCATTTT
CDR3aa: CATSVDTNRPQHF

j_gene: TRBJ1-3
d_gene: -
v_gene: TRBV12-3/TRBV12-4
abundance: many
CDR3nt: TGTGCCAGCAGCTTAGGATCTGGAAACACCATATATTTT
CDR3aa: CASSLGSGNTIYF

j_gene: TRBJ1-1
d_gene: -
v_gene: TRBV12-5
abundance: few
CDR3nt: TGTGCTAGTGGTCTACCCCCAGGAGAGGGCACTGAAGCTTTCTTT
CDR3aa: CASGLPPGEGTEAFF

j_gene: TRBJ2-1
d_gene: TRBD2
v_gene: TRBV27
abundance: -
CDR3nt: TGTGCCAGCAGTTTACCCTTAGCGGGAGGGTACAATGAGCAGTTCTTC
CDR3aa: CASSLPLAGGYNEQFF

j_gene: TRBJ2-5
d_gene: TRBD2
v_gene: TRBV5-1
abundance: -
CDR3nt: TGCGCCAGCAGCTTTCCGGGGGGTCCAGAGACCCAGTACTTC
CDR3aa: CASSFPGGPETQYF

j_gene: TRBJ1-1
d_gene: -
v_gene: TRBV12-3/TRBV12-4
abundance: -
CDR3nt: TGTGCCAGCAGTCAATATCCCCGCCAGGGAGCTTTCTTT
CDR3aa: CASSQYPRQGAFF

j_gene: TRBJ2-7
d_gene: -
v_gene: TRBV27
abundance: few
CDR3nt: TGTGCCAGCAGTTTAAGGGACATGCGGGTAGGCTACGAGCAGTACTTC
CDR3aa: CASSLRDMRVGYEQYF

j_gene: TRBJ1-4
d_gene: TRBD1
v_gene: TRBV18
abundance: few
CDR3nt: TGTGCCAGCTCGCCCGACAGGGACGGAAAACTGTTTTTT
CDR3aa: CASSPDRDGKLFF

j_gene: TRBJ1-1
d_gene: TRBD1
v_gene: TRBV29-1
abundance: few
CDR3nt: TGCAGCGTTCGCACAGGGGGTACTGAAGCTTTCTTT
CDR3aa: CSVRTGGTEAFF

j_gene: TRBJ1-6
d_gene: -
v_gene: TRBV20-1
abundance: -
CDR3nt: TGCAGTGCTAGATTCGGGAGCTCCTATAATTCACCCCTCCACTTT
CDR3aa: CSARFGSSYNSPLHF

j_gene: TRBJ1-1
d_gene: -
v_gene: TRBV6-2/TRBV6-3
abundance: many
CDR3nt: TGTGCCAGCAGGCGTCGGGGCCTGAACACTGAAGCTTTCTTT
CDR3aa: CASRRRGLNTEAFF

j_gene: TRBJ1-1
d_gene: -
v_gene: TRBV12-3/TRBV12-4
abundance: few
CDR3nt: TGTGCCAGCAGGGTCCTCCGGGGCGCGGCTTTCTTT
CDR3aa: CASRVLRGAAFF

j_gene: TRBJ1-1
d_gene: -
v_gene: TRBV5-1
abundance: -
CDR3nt: TGCGCCAGCAGCTTGGTAACCGATGTCACTGAAGCTTTCTTT
CDR3aa: CASSLVTDVTEAFF

j_gene: TRBJ2-1
d_gene: TRBD2
v_gene: TRBV10-3
abundance: -
CDR3nt: TGTGCCATCAGTGGGGACTACCCCAATGAGCAGTTCTTC
CDR3aa: CAISGDYPNEQFF

j_gene: TRBJ1-4
d_gene: -
v_gene: TRBV12-3/TRBV12-4
abundance: many
CDR3nt: TGTGCCAGCAGTTTATCCCAGGCCAATGAAAAACTGTTTTTT
CDR3aa: CASSLSQANEKLFF

j_gene: TRBJ2-5
d_gene: -
v_gene: TRBV3-1
abundance: -
CDR3nt: TGTGCCAGCAGCCAAGGAAGTGGCAGAATGATAGAGACCCAGTACTTC
CDR3aa: CASSQGSGRMIETQYF

j_gene: TRBJ1-3
d_gene: TRBD1
v_gene: TRBV10-3
abundance: -
CDR3nt: TGTGCCATCAGGGGGACAGCCCAAGAGAACACCATATATTTT
CDR3aa: CAIRGTAQENTIYF

j_gene: TRBJ2-3
d_gene: -
v_gene: TRBV5-1
abundance: -
CDR3nt: TGCGCCAGCAGCTTGTTTAGCATCACAGATACGCAGTATTTT
CDR3aa: CASSLFSITDTQYF

j_gene: TRBJ2-7
d_gene: TRBD2
v_gene: TRBV5-1
abundance: once
CDR3nt: TGCGCCAGCAGTCCTCGGACTAGCGACACCTACGAGCAGTACTTC
CDR3aa: CASSPRTSDTYEQYF

j_gene: TRBJ2-6
d_gene: -
v_gene: TRBV7-9
abundance: -
CDR3nt: TGTGCCAGCAGCTTAACTGAGGGTTGGTCTGGGGCCAACGTCCTGACTTTC
CDR3aa: CASSLTEGWSGANVLTF

j_gene: TRBJ2-5
d_gene: -
v_gene: TRBV29-1
abundance: -
CDR3nt: TGCAGCGTTGCCAGTCTTCAACAAGAGACCCAGTACTTC
CDR3aa: CSVASLQQETQYF

j_gene: TRBJ2-1
d_gene: -
v_gene: TRBV7-8
abundance: -
CDR3nt: TGTGCCAGCAGCTTAGACGGACTCTCCTACAATGAGCAGTTCTTC
CDR3aa: CASSLDGLSYNEQFF

j_gene: TRBJ2-1
d_gene: -
v_gene: TRBV5-1
abundance: few
CDR3nt: TGCGCCAGCAGCTTGGGCTCTATCCCCCCTAATGAGCAGTTCTTC
CDR3aa: CASSLGSIPPNEQFF

j_gene: TRBJ1-1
d_gene: -
v_gene: TRBV28
abundance: few
CDR3nt: TGTGCCAGCAGTTTATTCGACAACCCTGAAGCTTTCTTT
CDR3aa: CASSLFDNPEAFF

j_gene: TRBJ1-1
d_gene: -
v_gene: TRBV19
abundance: -
CDR3nt: TGTGCCAGTAGCATGTACAGCTTCATGAACACTGAAGCTTTCTTT
CDR3aa: CASSMYSFMNTEAFF

j_gene: TRBJ2-4
d_gene: TRBD1
v_gene: TRBV7-9
abundance: -
CDR3nt: TGTGCCAGCAGCTTCGGACAGGGTTGGCTAGCCAAAAACATTCAGTACTTC
CDR3aa: CASSFGQGWLAKNIQYF

j_gene: TRBJ1-1
d_gene: -
v_gene: TRBV13
abundance: few
CDR3nt: TGTGCCAGCAGCTACCATCTGGGTCTCAGTACTGAAGCTTTCTTT
CDR3aa: CASSYHLGLSTEAFF

j_gene: TRBJ1-1
d_gene: TRBD1
v_gene: TRBV5-6
abundance: -
CDR3nt: TGTGCCAGCAGCTTTACAGGGGTCACTGAAGCTTTCTTT
CDR3aa: CASSFTGVTEAFF

j_gene: TRBJ1-2
d_gene: TRBD1
v_gene: TRBV20-1
abundance: -
CDR3nt: TGCAGTGCTACGGACAGGAACTATGGCTACACCTTC
CDR3aa: CSATDRNYGYTF

j_gene: TRBJ2-3
d_gene: -
v_gene: TRBV18
abundance: -
CDR3nt: TGTGCCAGCTCACCACCGGCTACAGGAGATACGCAGTATTTT
CDR3aa: CASSPPATGDTQYF

j_gene: TRBJ1-6
d_gene: TRBD1
v_gene: TRBV10-3
abundance: -
CDR3nt: TGTGCCATCACCATTGGGGGACAGGGAGGGTTTAACTTCTCACCCCTCCACTTT
CDR3aa: CAITIGGQGGFNFSPLHF

j_gene: TRBJ1-1
d_gene: -
v_gene: TRBV5-1
abundance: -
CDR3nt: TGCGCCAGCAGCTTTGGTAGACCCGAGGGCACTGAAGCTTTCTTT
CDR3aa: CASSFGRPEGTEAFF

j_gene: TRBJ2-3
d_gene: -
v_gene: TRBV6-2/TRBV6-3
abundance: -
CDR3nt: TGTGCCAGCGGGGAGTTTTGGCAGATCACAGATACGCAGTATTTT
CDR3aa: CASGEFWQITDTQYF

j_gene: TRBJ1-1
d_gene: TRBD1
v_gene: TRBV29-1
abundance: many
CDR3nt: TGCAACGTGGATACAGGGGCAGGCACTGAAGCTTTCTTT
CDR3aa: CNVDTGAGTEAFF

j_gene: TRBJ2-7
d_gene: -
v_gene: TRBV7-7
abundance: -
CDR3nt: TGTGCCAGCAGCCCACCGGGGGAGTCCTACGAGCAGTACTTC
CDR3aa: CASSPPGESYEQYF

j_gene: TRBJ1-6
d_gene: TRBD1
v_gene: TRBV12-3/TRBV12-4
abundance: -
CDR3nt: TGTGCCAGCAGTCCGGGACAGGATAATTCACCCCTCCACTTT
CDR3aa: CASSPGQDNSPLHF

j_gene: TRBJ2-7
d_gene: -
v_gene: TRBV6-2/TRBV6-3
abundance: -
CDR3nt: TGTGCCAGCAGTTTTCCGCCCCACTCCTACGAGCAGTACTTC
CDR3aa: CASSFPPHSYEQYF

j_gene: TRBJ1-2
d_gene: -
v_gene: TRBV5-1
abundance: few
CDR3nt: TGCGCCAGCAGATTGGACCCAGCTAACTATGGCTACACCTTC
CDR3aa: CASRLDPANYGYTF

j_gene: TRBJ1-3
d_gene: -
v_gene: TRBV6-5
abundance: -
CDR3nt: TGTGCCAGCAGTTACTCGGGGGATCACTCTGGAAACACCATATATTTT
CDR3aa: CASSYSGDHSGNTIYF

j_gene: TRBJ1-2
d_gene: -
v_gene: TRBV7-6
abundance: few
CDR3nt: TGTGCCAGCAGCTTAGGGGGCGCAGATCTCTATGGCTACACCTTC
CDR3aa: CASSLGGADLYGYTF

j_gene: TRBJ1-2
d_gene: -
v_gene: TRBV12-3/TRBV12-4
abundance: few
CDR3nt: TGTGCCAGCAGACCCTCAGGGTACGGCTACACCTTC
CDR3aa: CASRPSGYGYTF

j_gene: TRBJ1-4
d_gene: -
v_gene: TRBV20-1
abundance: few
CDR3nt: TGCAGTGCTAGCTCCTTAGTGAGGGAAAAACTGTTTTTT
CDR3aa: CSASSLVREKLFF

j_gene: TRBJ2-4
d_gene: -
v_gene: TRBV29-1
abundance: -
CDR3nt: TGCAGCGCCGGGGACATCATTCAGTACTTC
CDR3aa: CSAGDIIQYF

j_gene: TRBJ1-1
d_gene: -
v_gene: TRBV12-3/TRBV12-4
abundance: -
CDR3nt: TGTGCCAGCAGTTTTTCCGCACCATTGAACACTGAAGCTTTCTTT
CDR3aa: CASSFSAPLNTEAFF

j_gene: TRBJ1-1
d_gene: -
v_gene: TRBV15
abundance: few
CDR3nt: TGTGCCACCAGCCCCGCATGGGGCACTGAAGCTTTCTTT
CDR3aa: CATSPAWGTEAFF

j_gene: TRBJ1-3
d_gene: -
v_gene: TRBV5-5
abundance: -
CDR3nt: TGTGCCAGCACCGATCCCGCGGAGATCAGAATATATTTT
CDR3aa: CASTDPAEIRIYF

j_gene: TRBJ1-5
d_gene: -
v_gene: TRBV7-8
abundance: few
CDR3nt: TGTGCCAGCAGCCCTACCCGGCGACGGGGTATCAATCAGCCCCAGCATTTT
CDR3aa: CASSPTRRRGINQPQHF

j_gene: TRBJ2-1
d_gene: TRBD1
v_gene: TRBV7-9
abundance: few
CDR3nt: TGTGCCAGCAGCGGGACAGTCAATGAGCAGTTCTTC
CDR3aa: CASSGTVNEQFF